The 22 T cell receptor beta chains reported below all come from one sample, sequenced in a study of shared clonotypes between healthy human individuals. The table came from immunoSEQ multiplex PCR; TCRdb's copy has only in-frame clones and leaves some out. The table lists some 690,000 clones, 90% of them singletons. Sequences were obtained from memory CD8+ T cells from PBMCs. As for subset: CD45RO+ cells pooled with CCR7-negative TemRA cells. The receptors were gathered from a man aged 18 to 29 in good health. Some clones in this sample may be carry-over from other donors' samples.

This sequence joins TRBV25-1 and TRBJ1-4, with TRBD1 identical over 12 bases. CDR3 length: 14 residues. The trim removed 8 bases at V and 7 bases at J, leaving 5 bases unmatched. Germline V gives CDR1 MGHDK, CDR2 SYGVNS. CDR3 coding DNA: TGTGCCAGCCGGGACAGGGGGCTTACTGAAAAACTGTTTTTT. Its protein is CASRDRGLTEKLFF.

This chain connects TRBV6-1 to TRBJ2-7, with D perhaps TRBD1 (6 bases). V lost 5 bases and J lost 1, with 9 bases in between. The CDR3 loop spans 13 amino acids. Germline V gene data show CDR1 as MNHNS and CDR2 as SASEGT. The chain's CDR3 is CASSIGQSYEQYF. The CDR3 nucleotides are TGTGCCAGCAGTATCGGACAGTCCTACGAGCAGTACTTC.

The rearrangement uses TRBV4-1 and TRBJ2-7, with D unclear. This CDR3 has 13 amino acids. Germline V gives CDR1 MGHRA, CDR2 YSYEKL. The V and J ends lost 3 bases and 4 bases respectively, with 10 bases between them. DNA for the CDR3: TGCGCCAGCAGCCAGGGTTGGGGATACGAGCAGTACTTC. Amino acid sequence: CASSQGWGYEQYF.

CDR3 region: CASSLGLVGDEQFF. The CDR3 DNA follows: TGTGCCAGCAGCTTAGGCCTCGTTGGGGATGAGCAGTTCTTC. The chain is built from TRBV7-9 and TRBJ2-1; unclear D gene. Germline V gene sequence: CDR1 SEHNR, CDR2 FQNEAQ (reference sequence). The V end was cut by 1 base, the J end by 8 bases, with 12 bases between. The CDR3 runs 14 residues.

The rearrangement uses TRBV27 and TRBJ1-4; 7 bases agree with TRBD1. The CDR3 runs to 15 residues. Trimming cost V 1 base and J 5 bases; bases outside gene matches: 4. Germline CDR1 MNHEY, CDR2 SMNVEV (reference sequence). CDR3 protein: CASSLWEGQNEKLFF. The CDR3, as DNA: TGTGCCAGCAGTTTATGGGAGGGACAGAATGAAAAACTGTTTTTT.

V is TRBV11-3 and J is TRBJ2-7; D may be TRBD2 (5 bases). CDR3 length: 13 amino acids. V was pared by 6 bases and J by 3 bases, with 12 bases between. Germline V gives CDR1 SGHNT, CDR2 YENEEA. The CDR3 is CASSAFGSYEQYF. Written as DNA, the CDR3 is TGTGCCAGCAGTGCTTTTGGGAGCTACGAGCAGTACTTC.

V gene TRBV4-1 combines with J gene TRBJ1-2, with unresolved D. Trimming took off 1 base at V and 1 base at J, with 10 bases between the two ends. This CDR3 has 15 amino acids. Looked up from germline, CDR1 is MGHRA and CDR2 is YSYEKL. The CDR3 DNA reads as TGCGCCAGCAGCCAAGTGGGCCAGATTAACTATGGCTACACCTTC. Translating gives CASSQVGQINYGYTF.

The chain has TRBV29-1 and TRBJ2-7; the match to TRBD1 covers 8 bases. Germline values: CDR1 SQVTM, CDR2 ANQGSEA. CDR3 length equals 15 residues. After removal of 6 bases from V and 2 bases from J, the junction contained 12 bases not matched to a gene. The CDR3 loop is CSVPVPGQATYEQYF. As DNA, the CDR3 is TGCAGCGTCCCGGTGCCGGGACAGGCTACCTACGAGCAGTACTTC.

This chain links TRBV28 with TRBJ1-5, with D perhaps TRBD1 (5 bases). Trimming cost V 11 bases and J 0 bases, with 17 bases left between them. In germline, CDR1 is MDHEN, CDR2 SYDVKM. The CDR3 is 15 amino acids. The CDR3 DNA reads as TGTGCCGTCCTCCCCAGGGCCCATAGCAATCAGCCCCAGCATTTT. As protein: CAVLPRAHSNQPQHF.

V gene TRBV18 combines with J gene TRBJ2-6; D uncertain. CDR1 KGHSH and CDR2 LQKENI come from the germline V gene. The CDR3 sequence is 13 residues long. Trimming left V 3 bases short and J 5 bases short, with 5 bases between. The CDR3 DNA reads as TGTGCCAGCTCACCGACAAGGGCCAACGTCCTGACTTTC. It encodes CASSPTRANVLTF.

CDR3 region: CASSPEGQGHYEQYF. DNA for the CDR3: TGCGCCAGCAGCCCTGAGGGACAGGGCCACTACGAGCAGTACTTC. The chain recombines TRBV4-3 with TRBJ2-7; 9 bases map to TRBD1. CDR3 length: 15 residues. The V gene end was trimmed by 4 bases and the J gene end by 3 bases; junction bases not matched to a gene: 7. Germline-derived CDR1 and CDR2 are LGHNA and YSLEER.

The chain combines TRBV28 with TRBJ1-1, with a possible D match to TRBD1 (5 bases). CDR3 length: 13 residues. Germline V gene sequence: CDR1 MDHEN, CDR2 SYDVKM. V lost 6 bases to trimming and J lost 4 bases, with 12 bases between them. The CDR3 loop reads CASSPGRVTEAFF. The DNA of the CDR3 is TGTGCCAGCAGCCCTGGCAGGGTCACTGAAGCTTTCTTT.

The chain combines TRBV15 with TRBJ2-7, with 11 bases identical to TRBD2. Germline V lookup: CDR1 LNHNV, CDR2 YYDKDF (reference sequence). This CDR3 has 16 amino acids. The V gene end was trimmed by 2 bases and the J gene end by 3 bases; junction bases not matched to a gene: 6. The CDR3, as DNA: TGTGCCACCAGCAGAAAACTAGCGGGAGTTTTCTACGAGCAGTACTTC. Protein product: CATSRKLAGVFYEQYF.

The rearrangement links TRBV10-3 to TRBJ2-7; TRBD2 aligns across 15 bases. With 3 bases clipped from V and 3 bases from J, the junction kept 3 bases outside the gene matches. The CDR3 is 16 residues long. Germline CDR1 reads ENHRY; CDR2 reads SYGVKD. DNA of the CDR3: TGTGCCATCAGTGACATGGGACTAGCGGGGGGCTACGAGCAGTACTTC. The encoded protein is CAISDMGLAGGYEQYF.

V is TRBV6-5 and J is TRBJ1-2; 10 positions agree with TRBD1. Germline CDR1 MNHEY, CDR2 SVGAGI. V lost 4 bases, J lost 3 bases, and 5 bases stayed unmatched. This CDR3 contains 15 residues. This chain's CDR3 is CASSSQGTGDYGYTF. The CDR3 DNA follows: TGTGCCAGCAGTTCCCAGGGGACAGGGGACTATGGCTACACCTTC.

The chain employs TRBV6-1 and TRBJ2-5; 10 bases fit TRBD1. CDR3 length: 13 amino acids. Germline loops: CDR1 MNHNS, CDR2 SASEGT. Trimming cost V 6 bases and J 5 bases; bases outside gene matches: 3. The CDR3 protein is CASRGTGEETQYF. The CDR3 DNA is TGTGCCAGCAGGGGGACAGGGGAGGAGACCCAGTACTTC.

This clone was observed a handful of times. V gene TRBV7-9 combines with J gene TRBJ1-1, with D possibly TRBD1 on 6 matching bases. CDR1 SEHNR and CDR2 FQNEAQ come from the germline V gene (reference sequence). V was pared by 2 bases and J by 4 bases, with 8 bases between. The CDR3 has 13 amino acids. As DNA, the CDR3 is TGTGCCAGCAGCTTATCAGGGGTCACTGAAGCTTTCTTT. It codes for CASSLSGVTEAFF.

The chain has TRBV21-1 and TRBJ2-7; the table's TRBD1 call for D was not verified on the DNA. TRBV21-1 is described as a pseudogene. CDR3 length: 18 amino acids. The CDR3 loop reads CASSKDHWGRTPSYEQYF. The CDR3 coding sequence is TGTGCCAGCAGCAAAGACCATTGGGGCAGGACACCCTCCTACGAGCAGTACTTC.

V gene TRBV18 combines with J gene TRBJ2-7; a weak D match, TRBD2 (5 bases). This CDR3 spans 13 amino acids. V shed 4 bases and J shed 5 bases, with 12 bases lying between them. CDR1 KGHSH and CDR2 LQKENI come from the germline V gene. The CDR3 spells CASSHPSSHEQYF. The CDR3 bases are TGTGCCAGCTCACACCCTAGCTCGCACGAGCAGTACTTC.

The rearrangement uses TRBV9 and TRBJ2-2, with 8 nucleotides matching TRBD1. V gave up 6 bases and J gave up 6 bases; unmatched junction bases: 7. The germline gives CDR1 SGDLS, CDR2 YYNGEE. This CDR3 contains 14 residues. The CDR3 region is CASKGQGAAGELFF. The CDR3 DNA reads as TGTGCCAGCAAAGGGCAGGGGGCCGCCGGGGAGCTGTTTTTT. Full variable domain (missing parts from reference TRBV9 and TRBJ2-2): DSGVTQTPKHLITATGQRVTLRCSPRSGDLSVYWYQQSLDQGLQFLIQYYNGEERAKGNILERFSAQQFPDLHSELNLSSLELGDSALYFCASKGQGAAGELFFGEGSRLTVL.

The V call is TRBV5-1, the J call TRBJ2-1, with 7 bases aligning to TRBD2. This CDR3 region has 16 residues. Germline values: CDR1 SGHRS, CDR2 YFSETQ. The V segment lost 0 bases and the J segment 2 bases; nucleotides outside the gene matches: 5. DNA for the CDR3: TGCGCCAGCAGCTTGGATGCGGGAGAAACCTACAATGAGCAGTTCTTC. It yields the protein CASSLDAGETYNEQFF.

J is TRBJ2-7 and V is TRBV9; a weak D match, TRBD1 (6 bases). V dropped 5 bases and J dropped 3 bases, with 9 bases sitting between them. CDR1 and CDR2 from the germline V gene are SGDLS and YYNGEE. This CDR3 region has 12 residues. CDR3 in DNA: TGTGCCAGCAGTGGCAGGGGCTACGAGCAGTACTTC. It translates to CASSGRGYEQYF.